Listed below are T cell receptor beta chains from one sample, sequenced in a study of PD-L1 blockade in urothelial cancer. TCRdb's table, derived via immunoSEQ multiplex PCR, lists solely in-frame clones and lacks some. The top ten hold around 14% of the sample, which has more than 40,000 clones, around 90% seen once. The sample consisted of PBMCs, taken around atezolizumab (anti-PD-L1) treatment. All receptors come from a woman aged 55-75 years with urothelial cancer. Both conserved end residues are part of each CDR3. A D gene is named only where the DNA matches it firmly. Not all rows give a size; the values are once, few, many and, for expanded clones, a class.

CDR3: CASSEVLWTSALTGELFF
DNA: TGTGCCAGCAGTGAAGTTCTTTGGACTAGCGCCCTTACCGGGGAGCTGTTTTTT
J: TRBJ2-2
size: few
D: TRBD2
V: TRBV6-1
length: 18

CDR3: CASSPPGGAHEQFF
DNA: TGTGCCAGCAGCCCTCCGGGAGGGGCCCATGAGCAGTTCTTC
J: TRBJ2-1
size: -
D: TRBD2
V: TRBV9
length: 14

CDR3: CASSQGRAGGRVSLPRAEQYF
DNA: TGTGCCAGCAGCCAAGGTCGAGCGGGAGGCCGCGTTAGCCTACCTCGCGCCGAGCAGTACTTC
J: TRBJ2-7
size: -
D: TRBD2
V: TRBV14
length: 21

CDR3: CASSPVADDNYGYTF
DNA: TGTGCCAGCTCACCAGTCGCAGATGATAACTATGGCTACACCTTC
J: TRBJ1-2
size: -
D: -
V: TRBV18
length: 15

CDR3: CASSSRRTSGDGYEQYF
DNA: TGTGCCAGCAGCTCCCGCCGGACTAGCGGGGATGGGTACGAGCAGTACTTC
J: TRBJ2-7
size: -
D: TRBD2
V: TRBV7-2
length: 17

CDR3: CSVTGTGGNQPQHF
DNA: TGCAGCGTCACCGGGACAGGGGGGAATCAGCCCCAGCATTTT
J: TRBJ1-5
size: -
D: TRBD1
V: TRBV29-1
length: 14

CDR3: CASSTYGNQPQHF
DNA: TGTGCCAGCAGTACCTACGGCAATCAGCCCCAGCATTTT
J: TRBJ1-5
size: -
D: -
V: TRBV6-5
length: 13

CDR3: CASTLAGRYEQYF
DNA: TGTGCCAGTACTTTAGCGGGGCGCTACGAGCAGTACTTC
J: TRBJ2-7
size: once
D: TRBD2
V: TRBV28
length: 13

CDR3: CASSSTAYEQYF
DNA: TGCGCCAGCAGCTCGACAGCCTACGAGCAGTACTTC
J: TRBJ2-7
size: -
D: -
V: TRBV5-1
length: 12

CDR3: CASSLSGGGGIYGYTF
DNA: TGTGCCAGCAGCTTGTCGGGGGGCGGCGGGATCTATGGCTACACCTTC
J: TRBJ1-2
size: -
D: -
V: TRBV7-2
length: 16

CDR3: CASSLSATGGTGELFF
DNA: TGTGCCAGCAGTTTATCCGCTACAGGGGGAACCGGGGAGCTGTTTTTT
J: TRBJ2-2
size: -
D: TRBD1
V: TRBV27
length: 16

CDR3: CASRLLVGGGAQYF
DNA: TGTGCCAGCAGATTGTTGGTGGGCGGGGGGGCCCAGTACTTC
J: TRBJ2-5
size: -
D: TRBD2
V: TRBV2
length: 14

CDR3: CASSLDRAPSYEQYF
DNA: TGTGCCAGCAGTCTTGACAGGGCCCCTTCCTACGAGCAGTACTTC
J: TRBJ2-7
size: -
D: TRBD1
V: TRBV7-8
length: 15

CDR3: CASSAQLAGSETQYF
DNA: TGTGCCAGCAGTGCTCAGCTAGCGGGAAGCGAGACCCAGTACTTC
J: TRBJ2-5
size: -
D: TRBD2
V: TRBV2
length: 15

CDR3: CASSLDWISYEQYF
DNA: TGTGCCAGCAGTTTAGACTGGATTTCCTACGAGCAGTACTTC
J: TRBJ2-7
size: -
D: -
V: TRBV28
length: 14

CDR3: CASSYSLGRNNEQFF
DNA: TGTGCCAGCAGTTACTCGTTGGGCAGGAACAATGAGCAGTTCTTC
J: TRBJ2-1
size: -
D: -
V: TRBV6-5
length: 15

CDR3: CASSLERGSSGQYF
DNA: TGTGCCAGCAGCTTAGAAAGGGGTTCCTCCGGGCAGTACTTC
J: TRBJ2-7
size: -
D: -
V: TRBV7-8
length: 14

CDR3: CAISDSLAASTDTQYF
DNA: TGTGCCATCAGTGACTCACTAGCAGCTAGCACAGATACGCAGTATTTT
J: TRBJ2-3
size: -
D: -
V: TRBV10-3
length: 16

CDR3: CASSSEQGRVSYEQYF
DNA: TGTGCCAGCAGTTCGGAACAGGGTCGGGTATCCTACGAGCAGTACTTC
J: TRBJ2-7
size: -
D: -
V: TRBV27
length: 16

CDR3: CASSQDPAGGYEQYF
DNA: TGCGCCAGCAGCCAAGATCCGGCAGGGGGCTACGAGCAGTACTTC
J: TRBJ2-7
size: -
D: TRBD1
V: TRBV4-3
length: 15

CDR3: CASRRAGGLFRDNSYNEQFF
DNA: TGTGCCAGCAGGCGCGCAGGGGGCCTTTTTAGGGACAACTCCTACAATGAGCAGTTCTTC
J: TRBJ2-1
size: once
D: TRBD1
V: TRBV5-8
length: 20

CDR3: CASSLSGRAAGELFF
DNA: TGTGCCAGCAGTTTGAGCGGGAGGGCCGCCGGGGAGCTGTTTTTT
J: TRBJ2-2
size: -
D: TRBD2
V: TRBV28
length: 15

CDR3: CATSRDRRYEQYF
DNA: TGTGCCACGTCCCGAGACAGGCGCTACGAGCAGTACTTC
J: TRBJ2-7
size: -
D: -
V: TRBV15
length: 13

CDR3: CASSVGGTGGTEAFF
DNA: TGTGCCAGCAGCGTGGGTGGAACAGGGGGTACTGAAGCTTTCTTT
J: TRBJ1-1
size: -
D: TRBD1
V: TRBV9
length: 15

CDR3: CASSPSLRNTEAFF
DNA: TGTGCCAGCAGTCCGTCACTGAGGAACACTGAAGCTTTCTTT
J: TRBJ1-1
size: -
D: -
V: TRBV27
length: 14

CDR3: CASSPNSQGLGEKLFF
DNA: TGTGCCAGCAGCCCTAATTCTCAGGGCCTCGGGGAAAAACTGTTTTTT
J: TRBJ1-4
size: -
D: -
V: TRBV4-2
length: 16

CDR3: CASSGGGGSNQPQHF
DNA: TGTGCCAGCAGCGGAGGGGGTGGGAGCAATCAGCCCCAGCATTTT
J: TRBJ1-5
size: -
D: -
V: TRBV9
length: 15